Below, 16 T cell receptor beta chains from the same sample are listed, as sequenced in a study of naive and memory T cell subsets. The beta constant-region primer was an equimolar mix of two oligonucleotides covering TRBC1 and TRBC2. Nested alpha and beta constant-region primers with the SP2 primer drove four PCR rounds on ligated cDNA. A single record per CDR3 protein comes from TCRdb applying MiXCR to the UMI-ligation and nested PCR reads. Of 95,000 to 150,000 distinct CDR3 sequences listed, around a third are singletons. Source material: central memory CD4+ T cells from blood. Receptors were obtained from a human donor in good health.

In its sample, this clonotype was seen a few times. The genes are TRBV7-2 and TRBJ2-3; no clear D gene. Per the germline V gene, CDR1 is SGHTA and CDR2 is FQGNSA. V lost 0 bases and J lost 2, with 6 bases in between. The CDR3 loop spans 14 amino acids. CDR3: CASSLAGPTDTQYF. CDR3 DNA sequence: TGTGCCAGCAGCTTAGCAGGCCCCACAGATACGCAGTATTTT.

This clonotype came up a few times. This chain joins TRBV28 and TRBJ2-7; no clear D. Germline CDR1 and CDR2: MDHEN and SYDVKM. V gave up 4 bases and J gave up 2 bases, with 9 bases separating them. This CDR3 comprises 13 residues. Here the CDR3 DNA reads TGTGCCAGCAGTTCCGGTTCAGCCTACGAGCAGTACTTC. Translated, it gives CASSSGSAYEQYF. The variable domain in full, completed from reference TRBV28 and TRBJ2-7, reads DVKVTQSSRYLVKRTGEKVFLECVQDMDHENMFWYRQDPGLGLRLIYFSYDVKMKEKGDIPEGYSVSREKKERFSLILESASTNQTSMYLCASSSGSAYEQYFGPGTRLTVT.

In this sample, this clonotype turned up many times. The chain's CDR3 is CASSSDGARGTSGRTQYF. DNA for the CDR3: TGTGCCAGCAGCTCGGACGGGGCTAGGGGGACTAGCGGGAGGACCCAGTACTTC. The gene calls are TRBV11-2 and TRBJ2-5, with 14 nucleotides matching TRBD2. The CDR3 runs 18 residues. Germline V CDR1 and CDR2: SGHAT, FQNNGV. V was clipped by 4 bases and J by 7 bases; unmatched bases: 14.

In its sample, this clonotype was seen many times. The chain recombines TRBV7-2 with TRBJ2-1, with D hard to call. This CDR3 has 13 residues. Germline loops: CDR1 SGHTA, CDR2 FQGNSA. The V gene lost 3 bases and the J gene lost 3 bases, with 6 bases spanning the gap. This CDR3 reads CASSFQRYNEQFF. The CDR3 DNA is TGTGCCAGCAGCTTCCAGCGCTACAATGAGCAGTTCTTC.

The CDR3 sequence: CASSDSRKGAYEQYF. The CDR3 nucleotides read TGTGCCAGCAGCGACAGCCGTAAGGGAGCCTACGAGCAGTACTTC. This chain uses TRBV11-1 with TRBJ2-7, with D perhaps TRBD1 or TRBD2 (5 bases each). Germline values: CDR1 SGHAT, CDR2 FQDESV (reference sequence). The CDR3 is made up of 15 amino acids. V was pared by 5 bases and J by 2 bases, with 16 bases between.

V gene TRBV10-1 combines with J gene TRBJ2-2; D may be TRBD1 (5 bases). This CDR3 has 13 residues. Trimming removed 3 bases from V and 4 bases from J, with 6 bases in between. CDR1 is WNHNN, CDR2 SYGVQD, per germline (reference sequence). The CDR3 loop reads CASSDQGTGELFF. The CDR3 DNA follows: TGCGCCAGCAGTGATCAGGGCACCGGGGAGCTGTTTTTT.

This clonotype was seen a few times. This chain links TRBV19 with TRBJ1-5, with 8 nucleotides matching TRBD1. The J segment lost 4 bases and the V segment lost 7 bases, leaving 15 bases of the junction unmatched. CDR1 and CDR2 (germline): LNHDA, SQIVND (reference sequence). CDR3 length: 17 amino acids. CDR3 coding DNA: TGTGCCAGTAACCCCGTGAGGGGACAGGCCAGGAATCAGCCCCAGCATTTT. This translates into CASNPVRGQARNQPQHF. Full variable domain (rest looked up from reference TRBV19 and TRBJ1-5): DGGITQSPKYLFRKEGQNVTLSCEQNLNHDAMYWYRQDPGQGLRLIYYSQIVNDFQKGDIAEGYSVSREKKESFPLTVTSAQKNPTAFYLCASNPVRGQARNQPQHFGDGTRLSIL.

The chain uses TRBV7-8 and TRBJ1-2; tentatively, D is TRBD1 (6 bases). The CDR3 spans 13 residues. V lost 7 bases and J 3 bases, leaving 12 bases between the germline ends. CDR1 is SGHVS and CDR2 is FQNEAQ in the germline V gene. The CDR3 protein is CASTRGSDYGYTF. The CDR3, as DNA: TGTGCCAGCACCAGGGGATCGGACTATGGCTACACCTTC.

This rearrangement joins TRBV5-1 to TRBJ2-3; D is unclear. The length of the CDR3 is 13 residues. Germline V gene sequence: CDR1 SGHRS, CDR2 YFSETQ. Trimming stripped 0 bases from V and 9 bases from J, with 11 bases between. The chain's CDR3 is CASSLDPSDTQYF. The CDR3 DNA follows: TGCGCCAGCAGCTTGGATCCCAGCGACACGCAGTATTTT.

The J gene is TRBJ2-7, the V gene TRBV20-1; D perhaps matches TRBD2 (6 bases). This CDR3 is built from 14 residues. Looked up from germline, CDR1 is DFQATT and CDR2 is SNEGSKA (reference sequence). V dropped 6 bases and J dropped 0 bases, with 15 bases sitting between them. For the CDR3, the DNA is TGCAGTGCAACCCGGGACTGGAGCTCCTACGAGCAGTACTTC. Amino acids: CSATRDWSSYEQYF.

This clonotype was seen more than once but under ten times. The chain employs TRBV5-1 and TRBJ2-3; either TRBD1 or TRBD2 may supply D (5 bases each). V was clipped by 1 base and J by 3 bases, with 12 bases between them. The CDR3 loop spans 15 amino acids. From germline, CDR1 is SGHRS and CDR2 YFSETQ. This chain's CDR3 is CASSLRGVATDTQYF. CDR3 coding DNA: TGCGCCAGCAGCTTGAGAGGGGTGGCGACAGATACGCAGTATTTT.

This clonotype was observed a handful of times. The V gene is TRBV30, the J gene TRBJ2-7, with D unclear. Germline V CDR1 and CDR2: GTSNPN, SVGIG (reference sequence). This CDR3 is built from 17 residues. Trimming removed 3 bases at V and 1 base at J, with 22 bases between. The CDR3 loop is CAWSNARKGLGSYEQYF. CDR3 nucleotides: TGTGCCTGGAGCAACGCGAGGAAGGGCCTCGGGTCCTACGAGCAGTACTTC.

CDR3 sequence reads: CSGGEQFF. CDR3 nucleotide sequence: TGCAGCGGAGGTGAGCAGTTCTTC. This sequence joins TRBV29-1 and TRBJ2-1; D is uncertain. This CDR3 is built from 8 residues. V gave up 7 bases and J gave up 9 bases, with 4 bases separating them. Germline assignment: CDR1 SQVTM and CDR2 ANQGSEA.

V and J are TRBV19 and TRBJ2-2; no clear D gene. V was clipped by 5 bases and J by 0 bases, with 7 bases between them. This CDR3 comprises 14 residues. The germline gives CDR1 LNHDA, CDR2 SQIVND (reference sequence). In nucleotides, the CDR3 is TGTGCCAGTAGTTTAAAGTCGAACACCGGGGAGCTGTTTTTT. Amino acid sequence: CASSLKSNTGELFF.

J is TRBJ2-5 and V is TRBV7-9, with TRBD2 matching over 7 bases. The J segment lost 1 base and the V segment lost 5 bases, leaving 7 bases of the junction unmatched. Germline V gene lookup returns CDR1 SEHNR and CDR2 FQNEAQ (reference sequence). This CDR3 comprises 15 residues. The CDR3 DNA reads as TGTGCCAGCAGCAGCCATGGGGGGGGCCAAGAGACCCAGTACTTC. It yields the protein CASSSHGGGQETQYF.

This clonotype was picked up a small number of times. The V gene is TRBV4-2, the J gene TRBJ2-1; D gene unclear. Germline CDR1 and CDR2: LGHNA and YNFKEQ. Trimming removed 3 bases from V and 9 bases from J, with 6 bases in between. The CDR3 extends over 11 amino acids. The CDR3 sequence is CASSQDTEQFF. CDR3 sequence (DNA): TGTGCCAGCAGCCAGGATACTGAGCAGTTCTTC.